What follows are 22 T cell receptor beta chains derived from one specimen sequenced in a study of cytomegalovirus exposure and HLA in healthy donors. Use of 60 Vbeta and 13 Jbeta primers characterized the PCR. The method was immunoSEQ multiplex PCR; TCRdb's version includes in-frame clones alone and lacks a portion of them. The sample includes some 250,000 clones, 82% of them seen just once. Specimen: PBMCs. The source of these receptors is a woman in her 40s in good health and CMV-seropositive.

The chain carries TRBV9 and TRBJ2-5; 7 nucleotides line up with TRBD1. The CDR3 covers 14 residues. Germline V gene sequence: CDR1 SGDLS, CDR2 YYNGEE. The trim removed 0 bases at V and 6 bases at J, leaving 5 bases unmatched. Here the CDR3 DNA reads TGTGCCAGCAGCGTAGACGACAGGGCAAAGACCCAGTACTTC. It encodes CASSVDDRAKTQYF.

V gene TRBV4-2 combines with J gene TRBJ1-1; D not resolved. There are 14 residues in the CDR3. Trimming cost V 5 bases and J 4 bases, with 14 bases left between them. The germline gives CDR1 LGHNA, CDR2 YNFKEQ. CDR3 nucleotides: TGTGCCAGCAGCTCCGACCGGGGTCCCACTGAAGCTTTCTTT. This gives the protein CASSSDRGPTEAFF.

The genes are TRBV23-1 and TRBJ1-2, with TRBD1 matching over 9 bases. TRBV23-1 is labeled an ORF, and its function is uncertain. Trimming cost V 3 bases and J 4 bases; bases outside gene matches: 15. This CDR3 has 18 amino acids. CDR3 coding DNA: TGCGCCAGCAGTCATCCTCGCCCGAAGGACAGGGGTACCTATGGCTACACCTTC. Amino acids: CASSHPRPKDRGTYGYTF.

The gene calls are TRBV7-3 and TRBJ2-1, with 13 bases fitting TRBD2. The J segment lost 7 bases and the V segment lost 1 base, leaving 1 base of the junction unmatched. Germline CDR1 SGHTA, CDR2 FQGTGA. The CDR3 consists of 15 residues. The CDR3 protein is CASSLKLAGGNEQFF. DNA of the CDR3: TGTGCCAGCAGCTTAAAACTAGCGGGAGGGAATGAGCAGTTCTTC.

V is TRBV4-3 and J is TRBJ1-2; weak D call: TRBD1 (5 bases). CDR3 length equals 15 residues. Germline CDR1 is LGHNA and CDR2 is YSLEER. V was shortened by 0 bases and J by 0 bases, with 8 bases between the two germline ends. The CDR3, as DNA: TGCGCCAGCAGCCAAGACAGGGCATCTAACTATGGCTACACCTTC. It encodes CASSQDRASNYGYTF.

The CDR3 protein is CASSTGTETNTQYF. The CDR3 DNA follows: TGCGCCAGCAGTACCGGGACAGAGACGAATACGCAGTATTTT. The chain employs TRBV5-1 and TRBJ2-3; 7 nucleotides line up with TRBD1. CDR1 and CDR2 from the germline V gene are SGHRS and YFSETQ. The CDR3 covers 14 residues. V lost 5 bases to trimming and J lost 7 bases; unmatched junction nucleotides: 10.

V gene TRBV11-3 combines with J gene TRBJ2-1; 8 positions match TRBD1. The ends lost 0 bases at V and 3 bases at J; junction bases unmatched: 7. CDR3 length: 17 amino acids. Germline assignment: CDR1 SGHNT and CDR2 YENEEA. CDR3 loop: CASSLEGTGGLYNEQFF. In nucleotides, the CDR3 is TGTGCCAGCAGCTTAGAAGGGACAGGCGGACTCTACAATGAGCAGTTCTTC. Complete variable domain (other parts from reference TRBV11-3 and TRBJ2-1): EAGVVQSPRYKIIEKKQPVAFWCNPISGHNTLYWYLQNLGQGPELLIRYENEEAVDDSQLPKDRFSAERLKGVDSTLKIQPAELGDSAVYLCASSLEGTGGLYNEQFFGPGTRLTVL.

The genes are TRBV27 and TRBJ1-2; maybe TRBD1 (6 bases). This CDR3 is built from 17 residues. V was trimmed by 1 base and J by 5 bases, leaving 20 bases between them. The germline V gene has CDR1 MNHEY and CDR2 SMNVEV (reference sequence). DNA of the CDR3: TGTGCCAGCAGTTTATGGGTGAGAGGACAGACTACTTATGGCTACACCTTC. This gives the protein CASSLWVRGQTTYGYTF.

The rearrangement joins TRBV7-9 to TRBJ2-1; 7 bases line up with TRBD2. The CDR3 loop spans 13 amino acids. Germline CDR1 is SEHNR and CDR2 is FQNEAQ (reference sequence). The CDR3 DNA reads TGTTCCGACCGGGCTAGCGGTAACAATGAGCAGTTCTTC. It yields the protein CSDRASGNNEQFF. The complete variable domain, with remaining parts taken from reference TRBV7-9 and TRBJ2-1, reads DTGVSQNPRHKITKRGQNVTFRCDPISEHNRLYWYRQTLGQGPEFLTYFQNEAQLEKSRLLSDRFSAERPKGSFSTLEIQRTEQGDSAMYLCSDRASGNNEQFFGPGTRLTVL.

The chain links TRBV5-6 to TRBJ1-5, with D possibly matching TRBD1 (5 bases). CDR1 is SGHDT, CDR2 YYEEEE, per germline. V was shortened by 1 base and J by 4 bases, with 9 bases between the two germline ends. This CDR3 has 14 residues. CDR3 bases: TGTGCCAGCAGCTTGATTAGGGGAAATCAGCCCCAGCATTTT. Translated, it gives CASSLIRGNQPQHF.

The rearrangement links TRBV6-1 to TRBJ2-1, with D tentatively TRBD1 (5 bases). Trimming stripped 0 bases from V and 9 bases from J, with 6 bases between. The CDR3 length is 12 residues. Germline loops: CDR1 MNHNS, CDR2 SASEGT. CDR3 region: CASSEAQGEQFF. CDR3 DNA: TGTGCCAGCAGTGAAGCGCAGGGTGAGCAGTTCTTC.

The chain joins TRBV25-1 to TRBJ1-5; D not certain. Germline CDR1 and CDR2: MGHDK and SYGVNS. V lost 0 bases and J 1 base, leaving 4 bases between the germline ends. This CDR3 is built from 14 residues. The CDR3 DNA reads TGTGCCAGCAGTGAATATGGCAGCAATCAGCCCCAGCATTTT. The encoded protein is CASSEYGSNQPQHF.

This clone was recorded only once. The CDR3 region has the DNA TGCGCCAGCAGCCAAGAAGTCCAGGGGGGATACAATGAGCAGTTCTTC. Translated, it gives CASSQEVQGGYNEQFF. This chain joins TRBV4-3 and TRBJ2-1, with D possibly TRBD1 on 7 matching bases. Germline lookup yields CDR1 LGHNA and CDR2 YSLEER. The germline V and J ends were trimmed by 0 bases and 4 bases, with 13 bases remaining between them. The CDR3 runs to 16 residues.

Details on this clone: An end of the junction does not agree with germline; a read error may underlie this. This chain links TRBV6-1 with TRBJ1-4; 10 bases are shared with TRBD1. This CDR3 spans 16 amino acids. Germline lookup yields CDR1 MNHNS and CDR2 SASEGT. CDR3 sequence: CAGSEGPGTGDEKLFF. CDR3 in DNA: TGTGCCGGCAGTGAAGGACCCGGGACAGGGGATGAAAAACTGTTTTTT.

CDR3 in DNA: TGTGCCAGTGCGCTAGCGGTCTACTTCAATGAGCAGTTCTTC. Its protein is CASALAVYFNEQFF. This chain joins TRBV19 and TRBJ2-1, with 7 bases lining up with TRBD2. CDR3 length: 14 residues. In germline, CDR1 is LNHDA, CDR2 SQIVND (reference sequence). Losses at the gene ends were 8 bases for V and 6 bases for J; bases not matched to a gene: 10.

V usage is TRBV7-6 and J usage is TRBJ2-3; 8 nucleotides line up with TRBD2. V lost 5 bases to trimming and J lost 0 bases; unmatched junction nucleotides: 10. CDR1 and CDR2 from the germline V gene are SGHVS and FNYEAQ. This CDR3 region has 17 residues. The CDR3 coding sequence is TGTGCCAGCAGCCCCAGTTTGATAGCGGGGAGCACAGATACGCAGTATTTT. Its translation is CASSPSLIAGSTDTQYF.

V gene TRBV10-3 combines with J gene TRBJ1-1, with a tentative D call TRBD1 (6 bases). Germline V CDR1 and CDR2: ENHRY, SYGVKD. Trimming cost V 3 bases and J 5 bases, with 7 bases left between them. The CDR3 covers 12 residues. CDR3 region: CAISEGGTEAFF. The CDR3 nucleotides are TGTGCCATCAGTGAAGGGGGAACTGAAGCTTTCTTT.

This sequence joins TRBV6-5 and TRBJ2-2; 7 positions match TRBD2. Per the germline V gene, CDR1 is MNHEY and CDR2 is SVGAGI. The V gene end was trimmed by 5 bases and the J gene end by 4 bases; junction bases not matched to a gene: 4. This CDR3 has 14 amino acids. The CDR3 sequence is CASSSGVRTGELFF. CDR3 sequence (DNA): TGTGCCAGCAGTAGCGGGGTTCGCACCGGGGAGCTGTTTTTT.

The chain recombines TRBV9 with TRBJ2-1, with a tentative D call TRBD1 (6 bases). Germline V lookup: CDR1 SGDLS, CDR2 YYNGEE. The ends were cut back, 0 bases at V and 14 bases at J, with 15 bases in the middle. The CDR3 is made up of 13 amino acids. The CDR3 reads CASSVEPGAAEFF. The CDR3 DNA is TGTGCCAGCAGCGTAGAGCCAGGGGCGGCGGAGTTCTTC.

The genes are TRBV4-2 and TRBJ2-4, with D possibly matching TRBD2 (6 bases). Germline V lookup: CDR1 LGHNA, CDR2 YNFKEQ. CDR3 length equals 18 residues. V was cut by 0 bases and J by 1 base, with 16 bases left in between. The CDR3 region is CASSQDRGGRNAKNIQYF. The CDR3 DNA reads TGTGCCAGCAGCCAAGATCGTGGAGGGAGGAACGCCAAAAACATTCAGTACTTC.

This chain connects TRBV6-5 to TRBJ1-4; D is uncertain. V lost 8 bases to trimming and J lost 7 bases, with 14 bases between them. This CDR3 region has 13 residues. Germline CDR1 is MNHEY and CDR2 is SVGAGI. CDR3 nucleotide sequence: TGTGCCAGCGGACTCGGGAGGAGTGAAAAACTGTTTTTT. Translated, it gives CASGLGRSEKLFF.

The V call is TRBV10-3, the J call TRBJ2-5, with 9 bases aligning to TRBD2. Germline-derived CDR1 and CDR2 are ENHRY and SYGVKD. The CDR3 loop spans 14 amino acids. J lost 2 bases, V lost 5 bases, and 3 bases had no gene match. The CDR3 DNA follows: TGTGCCATCAGTCAGACTAGCGGTCAAGAGACCCAGTACTTC. Protein: CAISQTSGQETQYF.